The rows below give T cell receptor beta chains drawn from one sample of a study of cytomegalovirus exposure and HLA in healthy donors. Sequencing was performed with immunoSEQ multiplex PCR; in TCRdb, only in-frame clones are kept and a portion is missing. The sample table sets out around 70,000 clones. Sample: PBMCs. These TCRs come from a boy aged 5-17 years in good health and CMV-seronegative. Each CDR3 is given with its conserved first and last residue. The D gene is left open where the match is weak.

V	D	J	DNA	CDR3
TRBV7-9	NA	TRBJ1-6	TGTGCCAGCAGGCCCGGAGAGATTTATAATTCACCCCTCCACTTT	CASRPGEIYNSPLHF
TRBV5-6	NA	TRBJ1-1	TGTGCCAGCAGCTTGGCACTTGAAGCTTTCTTT	CASSLALEAFF
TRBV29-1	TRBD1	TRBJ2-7	TGCAGCGGACTGACCGGGACAGGTTATGGGGAGCAGTACTTC	CSGLTGTGYGEQYF
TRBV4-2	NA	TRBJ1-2	TGTGCCAGCAGCCAAGATCCCAGAGGGATTAACTATGGCTACACCTTC	CASSQDPRGINYGYTF
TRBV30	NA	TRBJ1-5	TGTGCCCTGGAGCGCCACCCCAATCAGCCCCAGCATTTT	CALERHPNQPQHF
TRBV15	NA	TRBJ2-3	TGTGCCACCAGCAGAGATCGACCGGGGACAGATACGCAGTATTTT	CATSRDRPGTDTQYF
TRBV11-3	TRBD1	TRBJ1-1	TGTGCCAGCAGCCACCGACAGGGCGTAGGGACTGAAGCTTTCTTT	CASSHRQGVGTEAFF
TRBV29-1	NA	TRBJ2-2	TGCAGCGTTGCAGTGGAGGGGACCGGGGAGCTGTTTTTT	CSVAVEGTGELFF
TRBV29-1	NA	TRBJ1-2	TGCAGCGTTGTACAGGGTTTCACTATGGACTACACCTTC	CSVVQGFTMDYTF
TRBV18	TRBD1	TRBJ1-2	TGTGCCAGCTCACCTACAGGGGGCTCGGATAACTATGGCTACACCTTC	CASSPTGGSDNYGYTF
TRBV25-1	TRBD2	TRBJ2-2	TGTGCCAGCAGTGGGCGGACTAGCGACACCGGGGAGCTGTTTTTT	CASSGRTSDTGELFF
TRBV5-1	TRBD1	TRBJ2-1	TGCGCCAGCAGCTTGGCCACAGGGGGAGGCTCCAATGAGCAGTTCTTC	CASSLATGGGSNEQFF
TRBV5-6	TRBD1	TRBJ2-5	TGTGCCAGCAGCTCGACAGGGGGGCAAGAGACCCAGTACTTC	CASSSTGGQETQYF
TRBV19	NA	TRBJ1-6	TGTGCCAGTAGTATAGGGGCCTGGGCAGATTCACCCCTCCACTTT	CASSIGAWADSPLHF
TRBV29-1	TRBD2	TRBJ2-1	TGCAGCGTTGAGGGACTAGTAGACAATGAGCAGTTCTTC	CSVEGLVDNEQFF
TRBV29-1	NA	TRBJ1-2	TGCAGCGTTGTGGGGGCCGGGAATGGCTACACCTTC	CSVVGAGNGYTF
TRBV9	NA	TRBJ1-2	TGTGCCAGCAGCGTAGGAAACAGGGCGAACTATGGCTACACCTTC	CASSVGNRANYGYTF
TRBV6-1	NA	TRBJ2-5	TGTGCCAGCACGACACAGGTCCAAGAGACCCAGTACTTC	CASTTQVQETQYF
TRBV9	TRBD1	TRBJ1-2	TGTGCCAGCAGCGCGCCAAGCATGAGAAACGGGACAGGAATCTATGGCTACACCTTC	CASSAPSMRNGTGIYGYTF
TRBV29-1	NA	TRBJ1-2	TGCAGCGTTGAATCCCAGGGCGACGGCTACACCTTC	CSVESQGDGYTF
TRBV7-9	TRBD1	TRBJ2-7	TGTGCCAGCAGCTCGGGACAGGGCCTTTACGAGCAGTACTTC	CASSSGQGLYEQYF
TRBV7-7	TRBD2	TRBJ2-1	TGTGCCAGCAGCTTAGGAAGAACTACTAGCGGGAGCGATGAGCAGTTCTTC	CASSLGRTTSGSDEQFF
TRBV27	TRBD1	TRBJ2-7	TGTGCCAGCAGAGGGACAGTTCGAGACGAGCAGTACTTC	CASRGTVRDEQYF
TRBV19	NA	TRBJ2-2	TGTGCCAGCAGCCTTGGCGGGAAAATCTCCGGGGAGCTGTTTTTT	CASSLGGKISGELFF
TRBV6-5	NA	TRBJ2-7	TGTGCCAGCAGTTATACAGGGCGGCTTGAGGGCTACGAGCAGTACTTC	CASSYTGRLEGYEQYF
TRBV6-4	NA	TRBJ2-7	TGTGCCAGCAGTCACGCCTTAGGACATGGGGCCCACGAGCAGTACTTC	CASSHALGHGAHEQYF
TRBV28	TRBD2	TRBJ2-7	TGTGCCAGCAGTTTATTTAGTAGCGGGAGGGCGGAAGACGAGCAGTACTTC	CASSLFSSGRAEDEQYF
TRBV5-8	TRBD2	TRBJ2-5	TGTGCCAGCAGCTTGGAAGGGACTAGGAGGGAGACCCAGTACTTC	CASSLEGTRRETQYF